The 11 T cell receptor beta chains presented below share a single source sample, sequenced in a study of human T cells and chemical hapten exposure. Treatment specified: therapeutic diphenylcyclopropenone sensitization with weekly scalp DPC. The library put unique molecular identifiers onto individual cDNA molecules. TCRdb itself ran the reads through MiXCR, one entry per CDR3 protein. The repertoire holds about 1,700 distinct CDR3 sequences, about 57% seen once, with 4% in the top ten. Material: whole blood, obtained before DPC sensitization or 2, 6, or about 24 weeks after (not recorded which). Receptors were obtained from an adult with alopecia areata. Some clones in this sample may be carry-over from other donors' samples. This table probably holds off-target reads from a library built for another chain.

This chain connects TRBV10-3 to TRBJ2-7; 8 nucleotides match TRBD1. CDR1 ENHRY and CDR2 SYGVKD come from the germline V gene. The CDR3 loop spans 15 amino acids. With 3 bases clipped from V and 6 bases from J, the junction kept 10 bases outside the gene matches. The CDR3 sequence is CAISDETGEFAEQYF. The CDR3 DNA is TGTGCCATCAGTGACGAGACAGGGGAATTTGCCGAGCAGTACTTC.

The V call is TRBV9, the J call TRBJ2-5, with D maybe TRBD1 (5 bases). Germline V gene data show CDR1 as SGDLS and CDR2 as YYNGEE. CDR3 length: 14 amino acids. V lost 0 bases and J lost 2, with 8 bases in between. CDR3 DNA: TGTGCCAGCAGCGTAGGACAGAAACAAGAGACCCAGTACTTC. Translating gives CASSVGQKQETQYF.

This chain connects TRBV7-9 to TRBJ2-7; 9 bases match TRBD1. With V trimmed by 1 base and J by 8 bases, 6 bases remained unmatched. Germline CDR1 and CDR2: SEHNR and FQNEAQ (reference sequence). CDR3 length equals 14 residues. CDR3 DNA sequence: TGTGCCAGCAGCTTAGGGGGACAGGGTTATAAGCAGTACTTC. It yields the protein CASSLGGQGYKQYF.

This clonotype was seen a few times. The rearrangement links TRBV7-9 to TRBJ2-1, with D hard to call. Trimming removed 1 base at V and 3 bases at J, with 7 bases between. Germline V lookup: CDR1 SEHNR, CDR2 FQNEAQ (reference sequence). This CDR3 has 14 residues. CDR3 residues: CASSLDGDYNEQFF. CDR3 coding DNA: TGTGCCAGCAGCTTAGATGGAGACTACAATGAGCAGTTCTTC.

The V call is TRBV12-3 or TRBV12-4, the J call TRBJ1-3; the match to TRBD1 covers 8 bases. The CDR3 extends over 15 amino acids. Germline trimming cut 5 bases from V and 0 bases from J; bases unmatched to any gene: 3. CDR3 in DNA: TGTGCCAGCAGTAGGGACAGGAACTCTGGAAACACCATATATTTT. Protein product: CASSRDRNSGNTIYF.

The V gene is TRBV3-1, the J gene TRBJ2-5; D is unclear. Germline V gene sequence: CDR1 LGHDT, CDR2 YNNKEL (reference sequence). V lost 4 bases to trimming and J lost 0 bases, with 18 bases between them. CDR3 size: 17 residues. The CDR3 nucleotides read TGTGCCAGCAGCCCCATGATTGTTTACTACGACCAAGAGACCCAGTACTTC. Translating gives CASSPMIVYYDQETQYF.

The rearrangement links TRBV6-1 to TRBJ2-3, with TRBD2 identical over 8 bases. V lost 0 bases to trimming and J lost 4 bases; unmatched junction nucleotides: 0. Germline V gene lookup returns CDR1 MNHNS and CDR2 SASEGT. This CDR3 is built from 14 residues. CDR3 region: CASSEARGADTQYF. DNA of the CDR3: TGTGCCAGCAGTGAAGCGCGGGGGGCAGATACGCAGTATTTT.

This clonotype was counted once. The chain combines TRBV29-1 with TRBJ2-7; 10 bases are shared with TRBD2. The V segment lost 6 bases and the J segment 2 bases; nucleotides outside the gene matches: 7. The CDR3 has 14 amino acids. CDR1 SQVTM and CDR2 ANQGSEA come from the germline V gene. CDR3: CSVKASGGPYEQYF. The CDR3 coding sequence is TGCAGCGTCAAGGCTAGCGGGGGACCCTACGAGCAGTACTTC.

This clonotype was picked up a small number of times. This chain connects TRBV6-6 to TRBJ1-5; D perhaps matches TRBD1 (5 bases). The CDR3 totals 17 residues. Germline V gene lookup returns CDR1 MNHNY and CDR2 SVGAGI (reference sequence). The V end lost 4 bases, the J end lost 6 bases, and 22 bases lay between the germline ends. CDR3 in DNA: TGTGCCAGCAGTTGGGAGACAGTAGGGGTATGGCGTCAGCCCCAGCATTTT. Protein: CASSWETVGVWRQPQHF.

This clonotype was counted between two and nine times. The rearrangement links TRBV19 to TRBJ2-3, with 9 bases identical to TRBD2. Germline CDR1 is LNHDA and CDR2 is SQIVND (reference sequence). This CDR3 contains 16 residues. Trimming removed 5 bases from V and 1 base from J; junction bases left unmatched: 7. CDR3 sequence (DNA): TGTGCCAGTAGTTCATTCCAGCGGGGGGGCACAGATACGCAGTATTTT. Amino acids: CASSSFQRGGTDTQYF.

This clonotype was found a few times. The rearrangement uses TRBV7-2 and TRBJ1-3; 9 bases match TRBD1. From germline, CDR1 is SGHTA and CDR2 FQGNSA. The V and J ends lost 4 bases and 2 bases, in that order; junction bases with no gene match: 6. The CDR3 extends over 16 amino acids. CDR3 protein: CASSSGQGFPGNTIYF. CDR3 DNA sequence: TGTGCCAGCAGCTCGGGACAGGGTTTCCCTGGAAACACCATATATTTT.